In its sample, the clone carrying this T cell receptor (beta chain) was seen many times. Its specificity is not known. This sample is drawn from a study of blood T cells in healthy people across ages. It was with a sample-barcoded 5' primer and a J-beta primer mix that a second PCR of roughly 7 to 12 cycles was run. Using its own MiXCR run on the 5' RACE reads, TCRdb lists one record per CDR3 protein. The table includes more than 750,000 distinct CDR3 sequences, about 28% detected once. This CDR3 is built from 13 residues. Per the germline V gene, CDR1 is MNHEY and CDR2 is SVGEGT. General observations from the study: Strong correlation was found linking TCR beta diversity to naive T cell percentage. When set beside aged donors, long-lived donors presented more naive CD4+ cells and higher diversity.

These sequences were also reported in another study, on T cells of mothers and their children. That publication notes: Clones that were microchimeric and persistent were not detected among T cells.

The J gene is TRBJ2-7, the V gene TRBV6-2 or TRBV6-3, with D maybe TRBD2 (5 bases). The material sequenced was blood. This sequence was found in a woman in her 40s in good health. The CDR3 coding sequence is TGTGCTATCCAGCCGGTCGGGGTGACGGGGCAGTACTTC. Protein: CAIQPVGVTGQYF.